This T cell receptor beta chain appears in the sequencing data of a study of T cell responses to AZD1222 COVID-19 vaccine. Study background: Second-dose timings of about 4 or about 12 weeks were pooled. General study findings and limits: Mostly white British, mostly female donors; authors suggested clonal diversity may be underestimated.

About this clone itself: Its target is unknown.

Using immunoSEQ multiplex PCR, the repertoire was profiled, and TCRdb retains in-frame clones only, with some absent. In the table there are over 100,000 clones, about 90% of which are singletons. Germline loops: CDR1 MNHEY, CDR2 SVGAGI. This CDR3 comprises 12 residues. J was trimmed by 7 bases and V by 6 bases; bases with no gene match: 5. V gene TRBV6-5 combines with J gene TRBJ1-1, with 7 bases fitting TRBD1. The clonotype was recovered from an adult in good health. This specimen consisted of peripheral blood, obtained on day 0 of AZD1222 vaccination. Here the CDR3 reads CASSVTGREAFF. CDR3 in DNA: TGTGCCAGCAGCGTGACAGGGCGTGAAGCTTTCTTT.